These 22 T cell receptor beta chains came from one sample sequenced in a study of blood T cell repertoires in COVID-19. Method: immunoSEQ multiplex PCR; TCRdb's copy keeps in-frame clones and lacks some. Of around 300,000 clones in the sample, just under 85% were seen once. The sample was peripheral blood. These receptors were obtained from a woman aged 50 to 65 with active or convalescent COVID-19.

This chain uses TRBV2 with TRBJ2-5, with TRBD2 matching over 9 bases. V shed 7 bases, J shed 6 bases, and the junction held 15 bases outside the gene matches. The CDR3 runs 16 residues. The germline V gene has CDR1 SNHLY and CDR2 FYNNEI. The CDR3 sequence: CASKSMASGNMKTQYF. The CDR3 DNA reads TGTGCCAGCAAGTCGATGGCTAGCGGGAACATGAAGACCCAGTACTTC.

The CDR3, as DNA: TGTGCCACCAGTGATCCGCCCGGGGATACGCAGTATTTT. This translates into CATSDPPGDTQYF. The V call is TRBV24-1, the J call TRBJ2-3, with D unclear. The germline V gene encodes CDR1 KGHDR and CDR2 SFDVKD. Trimming removed 3 bases at V and 6 bases at J, with 9 bases between. The CDR3 spans 13 residues.

The chain is built from TRBV27 and TRBJ1-2, with D unresolved. CDR3 length: 12 residues. Germline V gives CDR1 MNHEY, CDR2 SMNVEV (reference sequence). The ends were cut back, 2 bases at V and 4 bases at J, with 5 bases in the middle. CDR3 residues: CASSLPGYGYTF. In DNA, the CDR3 is TGTGCCAGCAGTTTACCGGGCTATGGCTACACCTTC.

This chain joins TRBV5-1 and TRBJ2-1; TRBD2 aligns across 10 bases. V dropped 4 bases and J dropped 10; count of bases not matched to a gene: 11. Germline V gene sequence: CDR1 SGHRS, CDR2 YFSETQ. This CDR3 has 15 amino acids. As DNA, the CDR3 is TGCGCCAGCAGCCCGGATCGAGCGGGAGGGGAGGAGCAGTTCTTC. This encodes CASSPDRAGGEEQFF.

The chain employs TRBV18 and TRBJ1-4, with D possibly being TRBD1 (6 bases). Germline lookup yields CDR1 KGHSH and CDR2 LQKENI. The CDR3 loop spans 14 amino acids. V lost 6 bases to trimming and J lost 6 bases, with 14 bases between them. The CDR3 DNA is TGTGCCAGCTCTCAAGTATGGACAGATGAAAAACTGTTTTTT. This encodes CASSQVWTDEKLFF.

This clone turned up a few times. Other DNA sequences in this specimen translate into the identical CDR3. The CDR3 DNA is TGTGCCAGCAGTGAGGCAGGGGGCAATGGCTACACCTTC. Translation: CASSEAGGNGYTF. This chain uses TRBV2 with TRBJ1-2; 8 positions match TRBD1. V was clipped by 3 bases and J by 6 bases; unmatched bases: 3. The CDR3 spans 13 residues. Germline V gene lookup returns CDR1 SNHLY and CDR2 FYNNEI.

Only one count was recorded for this clone. V is TRBV27 and J is TRBJ2-7; tentatively, D is TRBD1 (5 bases). CDR3 size: 13 residues. V lost 6 bases and J 7 bases, leaving 16 bases between the germline ends. Germline CDR1 and CDR2: MNHEY and SMNVEV (reference sequence). CDR3 sequence reads: CASRFAGLGEQYF. In DNA, the CDR3 is TGTGCCAGCAGGTTTGCAGGGCTTGGGGAGCAGTACTTC.

The V call is TRBV19, the J call TRBJ2-2; 10 nucleotides agree with TRBD2. Trimming took 7 bases from V and 4 from J; bases not matched to a gene: 6. The CDR3 has 15 amino acids. Germline-derived CDR1 and CDR2 are LNHDA and SQIVND (reference sequence). CDR3 amino acids: CASTKREGITGELFF. For the CDR3, the DNA is TGTGCCAGTACCAAGCGGGAGGGGATCACCGGGGAGCTGTTTTTT.

This clone was detected once. The chain employs TRBV5-4 and TRBJ2-2; D may be TRBD2 (6 bases). The CDR3 has 17 residues. Germline values: CDR1 SGHNT, CDR2 YYREEE (reference sequence). V gave up 0 bases and J gave up 7 bases, with 19 bases separating them. Written as DNA, the CDR3 is TGTGCCAGCAGCTTGGCCAATTTCGGGGGAACGGGCGGGGAGCTGTTTTTT. This sequence encodes CASSLANFGGTGGELFF. Combining the CDR3 with reference TRBV5-4 and TRBJ2-2 gives the whole variable domain ETGVTQSPTHLIKTRGQQVTLRCSSQSGHNTVSWYQQALGQGPQFIFQYYREEENGRGNFPPRFSGLQFPNYSSELNVNALELDDSALYLCASSLANFGGTGGELFFGEGSRLTVL.

The chain employs TRBV4-2 and TRBJ1-2; perhaps TRBD1 as D (6 bases). Trimming left V 0 bases short and J 3 bases short, with 14 bases between. The CDR3 has 16 residues. CDR1 and CDR2 (germline): LGHNA, YNFKEQ. This CDR3 is CASSQERRQGHYGYTF. CDR3 nucleotide sequence: TGTGCCAGCAGCCAAGAGAGGCGGCAGGGGCACTATGGCTACACCTTC.

The V call is TRBV9, the J call TRBJ1-4, with 9 nucleotides matching TRBD1. This CDR3 has 17 residues. Germline V gene data show CDR1 as SGDLS and CDR2 as YYNGEE. Germline trimming cut 3 bases from V and 7 bases from J; bases unmatched to any gene: 13. CDR3 in DNA: TGTGCCAGCAGCGCCGCTAAGACAGGGGGAGTTAGTGAAAAACTGTTTTTT. This gives the protein CASSAAKTGGVSEKLFF. The full variable domain, completed using reference TRBV9 and TRBJ1-4, is DSGVTQTPKHLITATGQRVTLRCSPRSGDLSVYWYQQSLDQGLQFLIQYYNGEERAKGNILERFSAQQFPDLHSELNLSSLELGDSALYFCASSAAKTGGVSEKLFFGSGTQLSVL.

A remark on this clone: Other nucleotide sequences from this sample produce the same CDR3. The chain is built from TRBV5-1 and TRBJ2-2, with 15 nucleotides matching TRBD2. Germline V gives CDR1 SGHRS, CDR2 YFSETQ. The V and J ends lost 3 bases and 0 bases, in that order; junction bases with no gene match: 3. The CDR3 totals 18 residues. The CDR3: CASSSGLAGGANTGELFF. DNA for the CDR3: TGCGCCAGCAGCTCGGGACTAGCGGGAGGTGCGAACACCGGGGAGCTGTTTTTT.

CDR3 in DNA: TGTGCCTGGAGTATACAGGGGAATCAGCCCCAGCATTTT. Translated: CAWSIQGNQPQHF. This chain joins TRBV30 and TRBJ1-5, with 7 nucleotides matching TRBD1. The V segment lost 2 bases and the J segment 4 bases; nucleotides outside the gene matches: 2. CDR3 length: 13 amino acids. Germline V gene lookup returns CDR1 GTSNPN and CDR2 SVGIG (reference sequence).

This chain joins TRBV7-9 and TRBJ1-4, with D possibly being TRBD1 (5 bases). V was pared by 2 bases and J by 7 bases, with 14 bases between. This CDR3 is 15 amino acids long. Germline-derived CDR1 and CDR2 are SEHNR and FQNEAQ (reference sequence). The CDR3, as DNA: TGTGCCAGCAGCTTATCCGGGGGTATTACTGAAAAACTGTTTTTT. It specifies CASSLSGGITEKLFF.

The chain uses TRBV19 and TRBJ1-2; D remains ambiguous. V was pared by 7 bases and J by 6 bases, with 15 bases between. CDR3 size: 13 residues. Germline-derived CDR1 and CDR2 are LNHDA and SQIVND (reference sequence). CDR3 amino acids: CASTSAGLDGYTF. CDR3 coding DNA: TGTGCCAGTACAAGCGCCGGCCTCGATGGCTACACCTTC.

This sequence joins TRBV6-5 and TRBJ2-7; TRBD1 agrees at 9 bases. V dropped 1 base and J dropped 5; count of bases not matched to a gene: 9. The CDR3 loop spans 16 amino acids. Germline CDR1 is MNHEY and CDR2 is SVGAGI. DNA for the CDR3: TGTGCCAGCAGTTACTTCGTTGGGACAGGGCCCAACGAGCAGTACTTC. Its protein product is CASSYFVGTGPNEQYF.

The chain employs TRBV24-1 and TRBJ2-2; 12 bases are a match to TRBD2. The J segment lost 3 bases and the V segment lost 3 bases, leaving 4 bases of the junction unmatched. The CDR3 totals 17 residues. CDR1 is KGHDR and CDR2 is SFDVKD in the germline V gene. CDR3 residues: CATSDRTSGIDTGELFF. The CDR3, as DNA: TGTGCCACCAGTGATCGGACTAGCGGGATTGACACCGGGGAGCTGTTTTTT.

The chain recombines TRBV6-5 with TRBJ2-7; 7 positions agree with TRBD1. Trimming cost V 5 bases and J 6 bases; bases outside gene matches: 7. CDR1 is MNHEY, CDR2 SVGAGI, per germline. The CDR3 has 13 amino acids. CDR3 sequence: CASSHNRGSEQYF. The CDR3 DNA reads TGTGCCAGCAGTCACAACAGGGGCTCCGAGCAGTACTTC.

This clone qualifies as medium-sized. The V gene is TRBV29-1, the J gene TRBJ1-1, with TRBD1 matching over 9 bases. In germline, CDR1 is SQVTM, CDR2 ANQGSEA. This CDR3 spans 12 amino acids. V was pared by 6 bases and J by 3 bases, with 2 bases of the junction left unmatched. This chain's CDR3 is CSVRTGDTEAFF. The CDR3 region has the DNA TGCAGCGTCCGGACAGGGGACACTGAAGCTTTCTTT.

This chain joins TRBV10-3 and TRBJ2-7; 8 bases map to TRBD1. In germline, CDR1 is ENHRY, CDR2 SYGVKD. The CDR3 totals 15 residues. With 3 bases clipped from V and 4 bases from J, the junction kept 8 bases outside the gene matches. DNA of the CDR3: TGTGCCATCAGTGAAAGGACAGGGAAAGTATACGAGCAGTACTTC. This sequence encodes CAISERTGKVYEQYF.

The chain combines TRBV5-1 with TRBJ2-5, with 7 bases that match TRBD1. V dropped 0 bases and J dropped 6; count of bases not matched to a gene: 2. The CDR3 covers 13 residues. The germline V gene has CDR1 SGHRS and CDR2 YFSETQ. Here the CDR3 reads CASSLDRGKTQYF. Written as DNA, the CDR3 is TGCGCCAGCAGCTTGGACAGGGGAAAGACCCAGTACTTC.

The chain has TRBV10-3 and TRBJ1-2; possible D gene TRBD1, 5 bases. The CDR3 loop spans 16 amino acids. Deletions cut 2 bases from V and 5 bases from J, with 18 bases between. Germline V gene data show CDR1 as ENHRY and CDR2 as SYGVKD. This chain's CDR3 is CAISETPLGGWYGYTF. CDR3 DNA: TGTGCCATCAGTGAGACCCCCCTGGGGGGATGGTATGGCTACACCTTC.